These 21 T cell receptor beta chains were sequenced from one sample in a study of cytomegalovirus exposure and HLA in healthy donors. The primer mix had 60 Vbeta and 13 Jbeta primers. TCRdb's table, derived via immunoSEQ multiplex PCR, lists solely in-frame clones and lacks some. The sample lists roughly 76,000 clones, 79% occurring once. Input material: PBMCs. The receptors were gathered from a man aged 25-45 years in good health and CMV-seronegative.

The rearrangement uses TRBV14 and TRBJ1-1; D ambiguous. The CDR3 consists of 15 residues. V was shortened by 7 bases and J by 1 base, with 16 bases between the two germline ends. Germline CDR1 and CDR2: SGHDN and FVKESK. The CDR3 DNA sequence: TGTGCCAGCACCCTGCCGGGGAGGAGGAACACTGAAGCTTTCTTT. Protein sequence: CASTLPGRRNTEAFF.

The CDR3 nucleotides are TGCGCCAGCAGCTTGCCCCGCGACACTAGCACAGATACGCAGTATTTT. Protein sequence: CASSLPRDTSTDTQYF. The chain employs TRBV5-1 and TRBJ2-3, with D unclear. Germline assignment: CDR1 SGHRS and CDR2 YFSETQ. The CDR3 loop spans 16 amino acids. V was cut by 1 base and J by 0 bases, with 12 bases left in between.

The rearrangement joins TRBV5-4 to TRBJ1-3; unclear D gene. Trimming cost V 0 bases and J 0 bases, with 10 bases left between them. The germline V gene encodes CDR1 SGHNT and CDR2 YYREEE (reference sequence). This CDR3 is 16 amino acids long. The CDR3 reads CASSLGFSNSGNTIYF. DNA of the CDR3: TGTGCCAGCAGCTTGGGGTTCTCTAACTCTGGAAACACCATATATTTT.

V and J are TRBV28 and TRBJ2-1; no reliable D call. This CDR3 is 13 amino acids long. Germline assignment: CDR1 MDHEN and CDR2 SYDVKM. Trimming stripped 10 bases from V and 1 base from J, with 11 bases between. In DNA, the CDR3 is TGTGCCACCACCCTCGGGTCCTACAATGAGCAGTTCTTC. Protein: CATTLGSYNEQFF.

This clone was observed a few times. The chain joins TRBV4-2 to TRBJ1-4; 8 bases map to TRBD1. CDR1 is LGHNA, CDR2 YNFKEQ, per germline. The CDR3 consists of 14 residues. V lost 4 bases and J lost 8; bases outside the gene matches: 6. CDR3 bases: TGTGCCAGCAGCCCCGGACAGGGAAACGAAAAACTGTTTTTT. Amino acid sequence: CASSPGQGNEKLFF.

The rearrangement uses TRBV5-1 and TRBJ1-1; TRBD1 matches at 10 bases. V was clipped by 0 bases and J by 7 bases; unmatched bases: 6. Germline CDR1 SGHRS, CDR2 YFSETQ. This CDR3 has 15 amino acids. This chain's CDR3 is CASSLADRGRDEAFF. The CDR3 nucleotides read TGCGCCAGCAGCTTGGCTGACAGGGGGCGAGATGAAGCTTTCTTT.

The V call is TRBV30, the J call TRBJ1-1, with a weak D call TRBD1 (6 bases). V was trimmed by 3 bases and J by 0 bases, leaving 11 bases between them. Looked up from germline, CDR1 is GTSNPN and CDR2 is SVGIG (reference sequence). The CDR3 totals 14 residues. CDR3 DNA: TGTGCCTGGAGCCCGGGACATCTGAACACTGAAGCTTTCTTT. It is translated as CAWSPGHLNTEAFF.

The rearrangement uses TRBV2 and TRBJ2-4, with 8 positions matching TRBD1. The CDR3 runs to 14 residues. Trimming removed 6 bases from V and 1 base from J; junction bases left unmatched: 2. CDR1 is SNHLY and CDR2 is FYNNEI in the germline V gene. The DNA of the CDR3 is TGTGCCAGCAGGACAGGGGAGGCCAAAAACATTCAGTACTTC. As protein: CASRTGEAKNIQYF.

The rearrangement joins TRBV4-1 to TRBJ2-2; D ambiguous. Per germline, CDR1 MGHRA and CDR2 YSYEKL. V lost 1 base, J lost 5 bases, and 5 bases lay in between. CDR3 size: 13 residues. This CDR3 is CASSQGQTGELFF. The CDR3 DNA sequence: TGCGCCAGCAGCCAAGGTCAGACCGGGGAGCTGTTTTTT.

The V call is TRBV4-2, the J call TRBJ2-2, with D possibly matching TRBD1 (6 bases). Deletions cut 2 bases from V and 0 bases from J, with 13 bases between. CDR3 size: 17 residues. The germline V gene encodes CDR1 LGHNA and CDR2 YNFKEQ. CDR3 in amino acids: CASSQSPGDPNTGELFF. As DNA, the CDR3 is TGTGCCAGCAGCCAAAGTCCAGGGGACCCGAACACCGGGGAGCTGTTTTTT.

The CDR3 loop reads CASSESVQELFF. In DNA form, the CDR3 reads TGTGCCAGCAGCGAGAGCGTCCAGGAGCTGTTTTTT. The rearrangement links TRBV5-6 to TRBJ2-2; D uncertain. Germline lookup yields CDR1 SGHDT and CDR2 YYEEEE. The CDR3 extends over 12 amino acids. Trimming removed 4 bases at V and 10 bases at J, with 11 bases between.

V usage is TRBV5-1 and J usage is TRBJ2-5; D may be TRBD2 (6 bases). CDR1 and CDR2 from the germline V gene are SGHRS and YFSETQ. The CDR3 length is 13 residues. The V end lost 4 bases, the J end lost 4 bases, and 11 bases lay between the germline ends. In DNA, the CDR3 is TGCGCCAGCAGCACCGGGAGTTCAGAGACCCAGTACTTC. Encoded protein: CASSTGSSETQYF.

This clone was detected a few times. The genes are TRBV5-1 and TRBJ2-3; the match to TRBD2 covers 7 bases. Germline V lookup: CDR1 SGHRS, CDR2 YFSETQ. The CDR3 extends over 14 amino acids. V lost 4 bases, J lost 2 bases, and 4 bases stayed unmatched. The CDR3 DNA follows: TGCGCCAGCAGCCTCGGGGGGAACACAGATACGCAGTATTTT. It translates to CASSLGGNTDTQYF.

This clone was counted at least ten times. The V call is TRBV30, the J call TRBJ1-5; D gene uncertain. Per the germline V gene, CDR1 is GTSNPN and CDR2 is SVGIG (reference sequence). V was shortened by 2 bases and J by 2 bases, with 10 bases between the two germline ends. The CDR3 length is 14 residues. CDR3: CAWSRGLGNQPQHF. The DNA for the CDR3 is TGTGCCTGGAGTCGAGGGTTGGGCAATCAGCCCCAGCATTTT.

J is TRBJ2-1 and V is TRBV4-1; TRBD2 matches 7 bases. Trimming at V came to 1 base and at J to 4 bases, leaving 10 bases not matched to a gene. The CDR3 consists of 17 residues. Per germline, CDR1 MGHRA and CDR2 YSYEKL. The CDR3 DNA sequence: TGCGCCAGCAGCCAAGCAAGTTCTGGCGGGAGTTACAATGAGCAGTTCTTC. Protein: CASSQASSGGSYNEQFF.

This chain uses TRBV6-5 with TRBJ2-1, with 8 bases aligning to TRBD2. This CDR3 has 15 amino acids. V lost 5 bases, J lost 10 bases, and 13 bases stayed unmatched. The V gene's germline CDR1 is MNHEY and CDR2 SVGAGI. In nucleotides, the CDR3 is TGTGCCAGCAGTCCACGGGACGGGGGGGCGTGGGAGCAGTTCTTC. Translated, it gives CASSPRDGGAWEQFF.

Concerning this clone itself: One junction end does not reproduce the germline sequence, and a read error may be involved. CDR3 nucleotides: TGCTCCAGCAGCTTACCCCAGGTGGCCACCGGGGAGCTGTTTTTT. This translates into CSSSLPQVATGELFF. The rearrangement uses TRBV5-1 and TRBJ2-2; no clear D gene. CDR1 is SGHRS, CDR2 YFSETQ, per germline. The CDR3 covers 15 residues.

This chain connects TRBV9 to TRBJ2-7, with TRBD2 as a possible D gene (6 bases). V lost 0 bases to trimming and J lost 6 bases, with 10 bases between them. The germline V gene has CDR1 SGDLS and CDR2 YYNGEE. This CDR3 region has 13 residues. The CDR3 sequence is CASSVEWGGEQYF. CDR3 nucleotide sequence: TGTGCCAGCAGCGTAGAGTGGGGAGGCGAGCAGTACTTC.

The chain employs TRBV19 and TRBJ2-7; the match to TRBD2 covers 9 bases. V lost 3 bases, J lost 7 bases, and 7 bases stayed unmatched. CDR3 length: 14 amino acids. The germline CDR1 and CDR2 sequences are LNHDA and SQIVND (reference sequence). The CDR3 reads CASSITGLAREQYF. In DNA, the CDR3 is TGTGCCAGTAGTATTACGGGACTAGCTCGAGAGCAGTACTTC.

The V and J genes are TRBV27 and TRBJ2-1, with 9 bases fitting TRBD1. CDR1 is MNHEY and CDR2 is SMNVEV in the germline V gene (reference sequence). This CDR3 is built from 14 residues. V shed 8 bases, J shed 9 bases, and the junction held 11 bases outside the gene matches. The CDR3 loop reads CASSLTGGSGEQFF. The CDR3 coding sequence is TGTGCCAGCTCCCTTACAGGGGGCTCGGGTGAGCAGTTCTTC.

The CDR3 DNA reads as TGTGCCAGCAGTCCGTTAGGGGGGGACCCTAGGGCTCAGCCCCAGCATTTT. Translating it yields CASSPLGGDPRAQPQHF. The V gene is TRBV25-1, the J gene TRBJ1-5; tentative D call: TRBD1 (6 bases). The CDR3 runs to 17 residues. V gave up 5 bases and J gave up 6 bases, with 23 bases separating them. Germline assignment: CDR1 MGHDK and CDR2 SYGVNS.